This entry features one TCR beta chain sequence. These data are taken from a study of T cell clones after liver transplantation. Turning to the study itself: A pre-transplant mixed lymphocyte reaction with TCRbeta sequencing defined graft-donor-reactive clones followed in post-transplant blood. Three of eight recipients were HCV-positive; others had non-autoimmune, non-viral indications.

The protocol was immunoSEQ multiplex PCR, while the TCRdb copy is restricted to in-frame clones and leaves out a portion. The table has about 6,200 clones, 80% seen once. The material sequenced was CD8+ T cells from blood, taken 45 to 46 months after liver transplant. The TCR sequence derives from a human patient who received a liver transplant. Some T cells may trace back to the graft donor.

The CDR3 here is CASSFGTGELFF. CDR3 nucleotide sequence: TGTGCCAGCAGCTTTGGCACCGGGGAGCTGTTTTTT. V usage is TRBV5-4 and J usage is TRBJ2-2, with unresolved D. Germline V CDR1 and CDR2: SGHNT, YYREEE (reference sequence). CDR3 length equals 12 residues. V dropped 2 bases and J dropped 4 bases, with 3 bases sitting between them.